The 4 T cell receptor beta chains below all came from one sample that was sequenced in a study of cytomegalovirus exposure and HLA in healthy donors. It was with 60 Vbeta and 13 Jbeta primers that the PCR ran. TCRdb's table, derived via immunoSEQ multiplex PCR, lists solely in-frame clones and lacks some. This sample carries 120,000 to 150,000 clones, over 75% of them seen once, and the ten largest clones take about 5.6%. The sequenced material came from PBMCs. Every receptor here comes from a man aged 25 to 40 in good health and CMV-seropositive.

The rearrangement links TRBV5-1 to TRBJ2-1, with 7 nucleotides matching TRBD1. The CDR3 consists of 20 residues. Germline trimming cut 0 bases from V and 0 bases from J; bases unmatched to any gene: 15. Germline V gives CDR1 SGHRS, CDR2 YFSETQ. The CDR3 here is CASSLEGAAMGSGSYNEQFF. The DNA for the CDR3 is TGCGCCAGCAGCTTGGAGGGGGCAGCGATGGGTAGTGGCTCCTACAATGAGCAGTTCTTC. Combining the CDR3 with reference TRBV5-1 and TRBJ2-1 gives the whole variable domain KAGVTQTPRYLIKTRGQQVTLSCSPISGHRSVSWYQQTPGQGLQFLFEYFSETQRNKGNFPGRFSGRQFSNSRSEMNVSTLELGDSALYLCASSLEGAAMGSGSYNEQFFGPGTRLTVL.

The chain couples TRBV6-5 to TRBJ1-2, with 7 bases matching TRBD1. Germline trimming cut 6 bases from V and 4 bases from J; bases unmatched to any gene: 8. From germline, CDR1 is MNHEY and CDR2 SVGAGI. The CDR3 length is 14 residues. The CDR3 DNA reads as TGTGCCAGCAGCCCCGGGACAGCACTCTATGGCTACACCTTC. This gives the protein CASSPGTALYGYTF.

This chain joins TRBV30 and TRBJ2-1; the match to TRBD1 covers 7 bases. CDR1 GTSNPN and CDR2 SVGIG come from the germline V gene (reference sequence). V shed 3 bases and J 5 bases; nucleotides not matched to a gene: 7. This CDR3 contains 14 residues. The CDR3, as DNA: TGTGCCTGGAGGTACGGGACAGCTAACAATGAGCAGTTCTTC. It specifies CAWRYGTANNEQFF.

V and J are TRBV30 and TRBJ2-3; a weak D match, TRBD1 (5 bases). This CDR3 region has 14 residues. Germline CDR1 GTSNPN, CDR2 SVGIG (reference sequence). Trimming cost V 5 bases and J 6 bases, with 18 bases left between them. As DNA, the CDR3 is TGTGCCTGGGCCAGGGCACTCTCCGGGGATACGCAGTATTTT. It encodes CAWARALSGDTQYF.